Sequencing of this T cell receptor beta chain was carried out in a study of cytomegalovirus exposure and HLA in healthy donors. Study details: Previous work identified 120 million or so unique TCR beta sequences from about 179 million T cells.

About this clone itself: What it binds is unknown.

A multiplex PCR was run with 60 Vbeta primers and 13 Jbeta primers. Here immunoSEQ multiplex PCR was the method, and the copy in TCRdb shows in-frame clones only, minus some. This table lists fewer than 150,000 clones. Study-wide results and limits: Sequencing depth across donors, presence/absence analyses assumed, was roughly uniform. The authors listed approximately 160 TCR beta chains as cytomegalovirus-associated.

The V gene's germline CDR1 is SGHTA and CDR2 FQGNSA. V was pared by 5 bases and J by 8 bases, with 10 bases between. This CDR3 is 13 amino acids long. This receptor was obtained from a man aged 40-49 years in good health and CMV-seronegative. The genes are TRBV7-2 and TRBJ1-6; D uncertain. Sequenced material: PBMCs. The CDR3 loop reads CASSPARDSPLHF. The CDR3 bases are TGTGCCAGCAGCCCCGCTCGGGATTCACCCCTCCACTTT.